Listed here is a single T cell receptor beta chain. This entry is derived from a study of control samples from healthy donors and cancer patients. Profiling relied on immunoSEQ multiplex PCR, and the TCRdb table lists in-frame clones only, not all of them. This table holds 130,000 or so clones, over 85% found once. The germline V gene encodes CDR1 MGHDK and CDR2 SYGVNS. CDR3 length: 13 residues. V dropped 5 bases and J dropped 0 bases, with 8 bases sitting between them. The genes are TRBV25-1 and TRBJ2-7, with D hard to call. Sequenced material: PBMCs. The receptor's source is a man aged 45-65 years with head and neck cancer. The CDR3 sequence: CASSNGPSYEQYF. Here the CDR3 DNA reads TGTGCCAGCAGTAATGGGCCCTCCTACGAGCAGTACTTC.